This T cell receptor (beta chain) emerged from a study of blood T cell repertoires in COVID-19. Looking at the study overall: Some COVID-19 samples were acute and others convalescent; all came from the United States, Italy and Spain. PBMCs, B-cell-depleted T cells, or T cells provided the cDNA or gDNA that made up the material.

The Seattle site enrolled patients during active infection and followed them longitudinally. The length of the CDR3 is 14 residues. The V end was cut by 0 bases, the J end by 2 bases, with 11 bases between. Germline CDR1 is SQVTM and CDR2 is ANQGSEA. Method: immunoSEQ multiplex PCR; TCRdb's copy keeps in-frame clones and lacks some. This sample has 300,000 to 450,000 clones, with roughly 86% found just once. J is TRBJ2-7 and V is TRBV29-1; no clear D. Sequences were obtained from peripheral blood. The receptor was isolated from a woman aged 60 to 75 with COVID-19, enrolled during active disease. The CDR3 loop is CSVEDREEPYEQYF. The DNA for the CDR3 is TGCAGCGTTGAAGATCGTGAGGAACCCTACGAGCAGTACTTC.